The T cell receptor beta chain described here comes from a study of cytomegalovirus exposure and HLA in healthy donors. Study-level results: Earlier analysis yielded a pattern in which most TCR beta V segments were productive about 87% or about 30% of the time.

With respect to this clone: Its target is unknown.

Sampled while nominally healthy, donors likely had unrecorded immune exposures. Amplification used 60 Vbeta primers and 13 Jbeta primers. Assay: immunoSEQ multiplex PCR; the TCRdb copy retains only in-frame clones and omits some. The sample yields 130,000 or so clones, 60% to 80% seen once. Germline assignment: CDR1 SGHRS and CDR2 YFSETQ. The CDR3 has 16 amino acids. Trimming took 3 bases from V and 2 from J, leaving 12 bases between them. V gene TRBV5-1 combines with J gene TRBJ2-6; TRBD2 is a possible D gene (5 bases). The source of this sequence is a man aged 35 to 55 in good health and CMV-seronegative. The source material was PBMCs. The CDR3 coding sequence is TGCGCCAGCAGCTCCGGACTCGCCCCTGGGGCCAACGTCCTGACTTTC. This gives the protein CASSSGLAPGANVLTF.